This T cell receptor beta chain was recovered during a study of response to subunit inactivated influenza vaccine. TCRdb passed the RT-PCR reads through MiXCR, listing each CDR3 protein once. This sample has hundreds of thousands of distinct CDR3 sequences, with around a sixth found just once. Notes on the study in general: Researchers suggested that each seasonal influenza vaccination recruits few new T cells.

The V gene's germline CDR1 is DFQATT and CDR2 SNEGSKA (reference sequence). The CDR3 loop spans 13 amino acids. V shed 6 bases, J shed 9 bases, and the junction held 8 bases outside the gene matches. This clonotype has a count of ten or more. Its antigen is undetermined. The specimen was PBMCs from blood, collected 5 days after vaccination. The sequence was obtained from a man in his forties or fifties who received an inactivated influenza vaccine. The chain has TRBV20-1 and TRBJ2-1; 10 bases agree with TRBD2. The DNA for the CDR3 is TGCAGTGCCGGGGGGCTAGCGGGAGTTGAGCAGTTCTTC. Translation gives CSAGGLAGVEQFF.